This T cell receptor beta chain is from a study of vaccination and CD4 T cells after COVID-19. As to treatment: roughly nine-day PBMC culture with coronavirus spike peptide pools or control peptides (ViraFEST assay). Cell culture was performed with more than 1.5 million PBMCs per well in the presence of about 10 IU/ml IL-2 and 10 ug/ml peptide pools. After culture for over nine days, isolation of CD4+ T cells was performed by negative selection. A note on this clonotype: Antigen: not known.

Germline CDR1 and CDR2: SEHNR and FQNEAQ (reference sequence). This CDR3 contains 14 residues. Trimming removed 2 bases at V and 5 bases at J, with 10 bases between. The Oncomine TCR Beta short-read assay was applied to DNA of cultured CD4+ T cells. TCRdb independently ran MiXCR on the PCR reads; one entry per CDR3 protein. Found here are about 12,000 distinct CDR3 sequences, less than 70% of them singletons; the top ten hold 12%. This clonotype was obtained from a human donor who had recovered from COVID-19. This chain connects TRBV7-9 to TRBJ1-5; tentatively, D is TRBD1 (5 bases). Sequences were obtained from CD4+ T cells from blood, cultured in vitro. The CDR3, as DNA: TGTGCCAGCAGCTTACTGGGAGGGGATCAGCCCCAGCATTTT. It specifies CASSLLGGDQPQHF.